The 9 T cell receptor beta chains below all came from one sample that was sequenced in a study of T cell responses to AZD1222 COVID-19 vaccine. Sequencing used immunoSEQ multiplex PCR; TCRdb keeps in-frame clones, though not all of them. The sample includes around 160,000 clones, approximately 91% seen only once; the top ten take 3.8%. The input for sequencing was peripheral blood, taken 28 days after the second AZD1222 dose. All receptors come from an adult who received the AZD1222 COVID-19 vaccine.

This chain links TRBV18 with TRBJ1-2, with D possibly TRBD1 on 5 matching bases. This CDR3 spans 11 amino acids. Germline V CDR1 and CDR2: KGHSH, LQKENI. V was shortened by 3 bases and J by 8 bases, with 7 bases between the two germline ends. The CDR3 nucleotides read TGTGCCAGCTCACCCAGGGAGGGCTACACCTTC. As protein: CASSPREGYTF.

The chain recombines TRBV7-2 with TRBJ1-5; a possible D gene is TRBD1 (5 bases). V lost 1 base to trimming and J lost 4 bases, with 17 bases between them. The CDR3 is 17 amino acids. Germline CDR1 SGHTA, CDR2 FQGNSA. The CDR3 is CASSLVGVWAANQPQHF. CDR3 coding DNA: TGTGCCAGCAGCTTAGTAGGGGTGTGGGCAGCAAATCAGCCCCAGCATTTT. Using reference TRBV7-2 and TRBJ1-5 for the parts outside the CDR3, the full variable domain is GAGVSQSPSNKVTEKGKDVELRCDPISGHTALYWYRQSLGQGLEFLIYFQGNSAPDKSGLPSDRFSAERTGGSVSTLTIQRTQQEDSAVYLCASSLVGVWAANQPQHFGDGTRLSIL.

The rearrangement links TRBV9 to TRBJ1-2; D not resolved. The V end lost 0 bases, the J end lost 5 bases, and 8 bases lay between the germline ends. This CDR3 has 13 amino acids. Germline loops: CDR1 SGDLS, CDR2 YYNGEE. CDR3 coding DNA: TGTGCCAGCAGCGTAGTGGGTCTTTATGGCTACACCTTC. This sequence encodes CASSVVGLYGYTF. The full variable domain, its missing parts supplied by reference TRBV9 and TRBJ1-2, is DSGVTQTPKHLITATGQRVTLRCSPRSGDLSVYWYQQSLDQGLQFLIQYYNGEERAKGNILERFSAQQFPDLHSELNLSSLELGDSALYFCASSVVGLYGYTFGSGTRLTVV.

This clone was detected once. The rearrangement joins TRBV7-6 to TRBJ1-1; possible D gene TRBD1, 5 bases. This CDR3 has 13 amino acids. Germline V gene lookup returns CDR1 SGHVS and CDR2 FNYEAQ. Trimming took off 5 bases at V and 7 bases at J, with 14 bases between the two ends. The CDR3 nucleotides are TGTGCCAGCAGCCTTGACAGAGACTTTGAAGCTTTCTTT. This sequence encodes CASSLDRDFEAFF.

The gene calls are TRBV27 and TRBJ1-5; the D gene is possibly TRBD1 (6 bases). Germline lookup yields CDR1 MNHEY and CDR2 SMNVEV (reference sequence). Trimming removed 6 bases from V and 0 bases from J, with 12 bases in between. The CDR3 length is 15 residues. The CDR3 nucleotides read TGTGCCAGCAGGAGGGGGGCGATTAGCAATCAGCCCCAGCATTTT. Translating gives CASRRGAISNQPQHF.

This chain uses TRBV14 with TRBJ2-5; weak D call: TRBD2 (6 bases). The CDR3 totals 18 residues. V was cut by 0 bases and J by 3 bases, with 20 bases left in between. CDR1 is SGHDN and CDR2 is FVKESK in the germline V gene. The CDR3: CASSQDGRRGGVKETQYF. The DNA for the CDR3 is TGTGCCAGCAGCCAAGATGGGAGGCGGGGAGGAGTCAAAGAGACCCAGTACTTC.

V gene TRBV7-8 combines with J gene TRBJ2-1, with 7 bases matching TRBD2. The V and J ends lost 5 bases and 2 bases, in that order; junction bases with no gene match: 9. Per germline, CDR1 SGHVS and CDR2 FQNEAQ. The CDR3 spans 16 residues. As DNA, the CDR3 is TGTGCCAGCAGCCCTACTGCCGCGGGAGCCTACAATGAGCAGTTCTTC. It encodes CASSPTAAGAYNEQFF.

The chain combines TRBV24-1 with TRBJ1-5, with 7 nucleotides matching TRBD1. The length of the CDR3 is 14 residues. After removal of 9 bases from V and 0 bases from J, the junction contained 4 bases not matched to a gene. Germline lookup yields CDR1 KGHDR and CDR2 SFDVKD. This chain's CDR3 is CATGRDSSNQPQHF. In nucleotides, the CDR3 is TGTGCCACCGGCCGGGACAGTAGCAATCAGCCCCAGCATTTT.

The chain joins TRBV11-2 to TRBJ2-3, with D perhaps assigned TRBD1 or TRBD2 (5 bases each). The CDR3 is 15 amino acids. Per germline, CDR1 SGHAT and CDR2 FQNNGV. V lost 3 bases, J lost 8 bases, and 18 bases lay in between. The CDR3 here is CASSFAAGPQGTQYF. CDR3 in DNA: TGTGCCAGCAGCTTCGCGGCGGGCCCTCAGGGTACGCAGTATTTT.